This is a list of T cell receptor beta chains from one sample in a study of blood T cell repertoires in COVID-19. Produced via immunoSEQ multiplex PCR; TCRdb's table is partial and in-frame only. The table lists 52,000 or so clones, 85% to 95% of them singletons. Sequencing input: peripheral blood. Receptors originate from a man aged 45-65 years with acute or convalescent COVID-19. Each CDR3 is given with its conserved first and last residue. Fields, in order: V gene, clone size, CDR3 length, J gene, D gene, CDR3 DNA, CDR3 protein. D genes are given only for firm matches. Expanded clones get a size class; other rows say once, few or many, or leave the size out.

V gene: TRBV18
clone size: -
CDR3 length: 12
J gene: TRBJ2-7
D gene: -
CDR3 DNA: TGTGCCAGCTCACCTGTAAATTACGAGCAGTACTTC
CDR3 protein: CASSPVNYEQYF

V gene: TRBV7-9
clone size: once
CDR3 length: 16
J gene: TRBJ2-2
D gene: TRBD2
CDR3 DNA: TGTGCCAGCAGCTCTACTAGCGGGCGTAGTACCGGGGAGCTGTTTTTT
CDR3 protein: CASSSTSGRSTGELFF

V gene: TRBV5-1
clone size: -
CDR3 length: 14
J gene: TRBJ1-1
D gene: TRBD1
CDR3 DNA: TGCGCCAGCAGCGGGGCAGGGGGGAACACTGAAGCTTTCTTT
CDR3 protein: CASSGAGGNTEAFF

V gene: TRBV27
clone size: -
CDR3 length: 17
J gene: TRBJ2-3
D gene: TRBD1
CDR3 DNA: TGTGCCACCGAGGGGAACCCAGGACAGGGTGGGGCAGATACGCAGTATTTT
CDR3 protein: CATEGNPGQGGADTQYF

V gene: TRBV7-9
clone size: -
CDR3 length: 15
J gene: TRBJ2-2
D gene: -
CDR3 DNA: TGTGCCAGCAGCCTCGGAGGGTTGGGCACCGGGGAGCTGTTTTTT
CDR3 protein: CASSLGGLGTGELFF

V gene: TRBV11-2
clone size: -
CDR3 length: 15
J gene: TRBJ1-1
D gene: TRBD1
CDR3 DNA: TGTGCCAGCAGCGTAGGACAGGGGATGAACACTGAAGCTTTCTTT
CDR3 protein: CASSVGQGMNTEAFF

V gene: TRBV27
clone size: -
CDR3 length: 19
J gene: TRBJ2-7
D gene: TRBD1
CDR3 DNA: TGTGCCAGCAGTAAACCCCGGGACAGGGGGCTAGTACCTTCCTACGAGCAGTACTTC
CDR3 protein: CASSKPRDRGLVPSYEQYF

V gene: TRBV2
clone size: -
CDR3 length: 14
J gene: TRBJ1-5
D gene: -
CDR3 DNA: TGTGCCAGCAGGTCTCCCAGGGGCAATCAGCCCCAGCATTTT
CDR3 protein: CASRSPRGNQPQHF

V gene: TRBV6-5
clone size: -
CDR3 length: 15
J gene: TRBJ1-6
D gene: TRBD1
CDR3 DNA: TGTGCCAGCAGTTACGGGACAGGCCCAGGATCACCCCTCCACTTT
CDR3 protein: CASSYGTGPGSPLHF

V gene: TRBV6-6
clone size: -
CDR3 length: 14
J gene: TRBJ2-5
D gene: -
CDR3 DNA: TGTGCCAGCAGTTACCTGACAAACCAAGAGACCCAGTACTTC
CDR3 protein: CASSYLTNQETQYF

V gene: TRBV25-1
clone size: -
CDR3 length: 11
J gene: TRBJ2-7
D gene: -
CDR3 DNA: TGTGCCAGCACGGACAAGTACGAGCAGTACTTC
CDR3 protein: CASTDKYEQYF

V gene: TRBV7-7
clone size: once
CDR3 length: 15
J gene: TRBJ2-2
D gene: -
CDR3 DNA: TGTGCCAGCAGCTTAGACAGAGCGAACACCGGGGAGCTGTTTTTT
CDR3 protein: CASSLDRANTGELFF

V gene: TRBV3-1/TRBV3-2
clone size: -
CDR3 length: 14
J gene: TRBJ2-5
D gene: TRBD2
CDR3 DNA: TGTGCCAGCACCCTAGCGGGAGGGGGGGAGACCCAGTACTTC
CDR3 protein: CASTLAGGGETQYF

V gene: TRBV5-1
clone size: -
CDR3 length: 16
J gene: TRBJ2-7
D gene: -
CDR3 DNA: TGCGCCAGCAGCGTATCCCCTGGGGGGGCCGTCTACGAGCAGTACTTC
CDR3 protein: CASSVSPGGAVYEQYF

V gene: TRBV4-3
clone size: -
CDR3 length: 18
J gene: TRBJ2-1
D gene: -
CDR3 DNA: TGCGCCAGCAGCCAAGGGGCAGGGCGGTCTTACTCCTACAATGAGCAGTTCTTC
CDR3 protein: CASSQGAGRSYSYNEQFF

V gene: TRBV11-3
clone size: once
CDR3 length: 15
J gene: TRBJ2-4
D gene: TRBD1
CDR3 DNA: TGTGCCAGCAGCCACCGGGACAGCGCCAAAAACATTCAGTACTTC
CDR3 protein: CASSHRDSAKNIQYF

V gene: TRBV6-5
clone size: -
CDR3 length: 13
J gene: TRBJ2-6
D gene: -
CDR3 DNA: TGTGCCAGCAAATTATCTGGGGCCAACGTCCTGACTTTC
CDR3 protein: CASKLSGANVLTF

V gene: TRBV30
clone size: once
CDR3 length: 14
J gene: TRBJ1-6
D gene: -
CDR3 DNA: TGTGCCTGGAGTTCGGACAGTTATAATTCACCCCTCCACTTT
CDR3 protein: CAWSSDSYNSPLHF

V gene: TRBV19
clone size: -
CDR3 length: 15
J gene: TRBJ1-2
D gene: -
CDR3 DNA: TGTGCCAGTAGTATAGCTTTCCAGGGCGGAACTGGCTACACCTTC
CDR3 protein: CASSIAFQGGTGYTF

V gene: TRBV28
clone size: -
CDR3 length: 14
J gene: TRBJ2-5
D gene: TRBD2
CDR3 DNA: TGTGCCAGCAGCCCCGGGGGGGGTGGAGAGACCCAGTACTTC
CDR3 protein: CASSPGGGGETQYF

V gene: TRBV6-1
clone size: -
CDR3 length: 14
J gene: TRBJ1-3
D gene: -
CDR3 DNA: TGTGCCAGCAGTGAGGGGGCGGCTGGAAACACCATATATTTT
CDR3 protein: CASSEGAAGNTIYF

V gene: TRBV29-1
clone size: -
CDR3 length: 11
J gene: TRBJ2-5
D gene: -
CDR3 DNA: TGCAGCGTTGGCGGCGAAGAGACCCAGTACTTC
CDR3 protein: CSVGGEETQYF

V gene: TRBV7-9
clone size: -
CDR3 length: 17
J gene: TRBJ2-2
D gene: -
CDR3 DNA: TGTGCCAGCAGCTCAGGGTTGTCGGCGACAAACACCGGGGAGCTGTTTTTT
CDR3 protein: CASSSGLSATNTGELFF

V gene: TRBV19
clone size: once
CDR3 length: 16
J gene: TRBJ2-3
D gene: TRBD2
CDR3 DNA: TGTGCCAGTAGCCAGATCCTAGCGGGAGGAACGGATACGCAGTATTTT
CDR3 protein: CASSQILAGGTDTQYF

V gene: TRBV6-2/TRBV6-3
clone size: -
CDR3 length: 17
J gene: TRBJ2-7
D gene: TRBD1
CDR3 DNA: TGTGCCAGCAGTTACTCGGTACGGGACAGGAGCTCCTACGAGCAGTACTTC
CDR3 protein: CASSYSVRDRSSYEQYF

V gene: TRBV5-1
clone size: -
CDR3 length: 14
J gene: TRBJ1-4
D gene: -
CDR3 DNA: TGCGCCAGCAGCTTGCAGGGCTTTAATGAAAAACTGTTTTTT
CDR3 protein: CASSLQGFNEKLFF

V gene: TRBV29-1
clone size: -
CDR3 length: 14
J gene: TRBJ2-2
D gene: TRBD2
CDR3 DNA: TGCAGCGGCCTAGCGGGAGATTGGGCCGGGGAGCTGTTTTTT
CDR3 protein: CSGLAGDWAGELFF

V gene: TRBV7-9
clone size: -
CDR3 length: 15
J gene: TRBJ2-1
D gene: TRBD2
CDR3 DNA: TGTGCCAGCTACCCGGTTGGGGCGGGAGAGCGTGAGCAGTTCTTC
CDR3 protein: CASYPVGAGEREQFF

V gene: TRBV5-6
clone size: -
CDR3 length: 14
J gene: TRBJ2-7
D gene: TRBD1
CDR3 DNA: TGTGCCAGCAGTGGGACAGGGCACGACTACGAGCAGTACTTC
CDR3 protein: CASSGTGHDYEQYF

V gene: TRBV6-1
clone size: -
CDR3 length: 15
J gene: TRBJ1-6
D gene: -
CDR3 DNA: TGTGCCAGCAGTGAGAGCTGGTCCCCAAATTCACCCCTCCACTTT
CDR3 protein: CASSESWSPNSPLHF

V gene: TRBV12-5
clone size: -
CDR3 length: 15
J gene: TRBJ1-4
D gene: -
CDR3 DNA: TGTGCTAGTGGTTTGGCGGTGTCTGGTCCGGAAAAACTGTTTTTT
CDR3 protein: CASGLAVSGPEKLFF

V gene: TRBV12-5
clone size: once
CDR3 length: 14
J gene: TRBJ1-4
D gene: TRBD1
CDR3 DNA: TGTGCTAGTGGGCCGGGACAGGGGAATGAAAAACTGTTTTTT
CDR3 protein: CASGPGQGNEKLFF

V gene: TRBV18
clone size: -
CDR3 length: 13
J gene: TRBJ2-1
D gene: -
CDR3 DNA: TGTGCCAGCTCACTCCAGGGGTGGGATGAGCAGTTCTTC
CDR3 protein: CASSLQGWDEQFF

V gene: TRBV4-1
clone size: few
CDR3 length: 15
J gene: TRBJ2-5
D gene: TRBD1
CDR3 DNA: TGCGCCAGCAGCCAAGATCAACAGGGGCAAGAGACCCAGTACTTC
CDR3 protein: CASSQDQQGQETQYF

V gene: TRBV4-1
clone size: -
CDR3 length: 15
J gene: TRBJ1-1
D gene: TRBD1
CDR3 DNA: TGCGCCAGCAGCCATATCAGGGGGCTGGACACTGAAGCTTTCTTT
CDR3 protein: CASSHIRGLDTEAFF

V gene: TRBV7-7
clone size: -
CDR3 length: 17
J gene: TRBJ2-2
D gene: TRBD1
CDR3 DNA: TGTGCCAGCAGCTTAGATACGGACAGGGGGCAGACCGGGGAGCTGTTTTTT
CDR3 protein: CASSLDTDRGQTGELFF

V gene: TRBV6-2/TRBV6-3
clone size: -
CDR3 length: 12
J gene: TRBJ2-7
D gene: TRBD1
CDR3 DNA: TGTGCCAGCAGTCGACAGGGAAACGAGCAGTACTTC
CDR3 protein: CASSRQGNEQYF

V gene: TRBV5-1
clone size: -
CDR3 length: 16
J gene: TRBJ2-2
D gene: TRBD2
CDR3 DNA: TGCGCCAGCAGCAGGGGACTAGCGGGAGCCACCGGGGAGCTGTTTTTT
CDR3 protein: CASSRGLAGATGELFF

V gene: TRBV13
clone size: -
CDR3 length: 12
J gene: TRBJ2-3
D gene: -
CDR3 DNA: TGTGCCAGCAGCTTCAACAGAGATACGCAGTATTTT
CDR3 protein: CASSFNRDTQYF

V gene: TRBV3-1/TRBV3-2
clone size: -
CDR3 length: 17
J gene: TRBJ1-2
D gene: -
CDR3 DNA: TGTGCCAGCAGTAATGACAGCGCCCTGGGGTTATCGGATGGCTACACCTTC
CDR3 protein: CASSNDSALGLSDGYTF

V gene: TRBV10-1
clone size: -
CDR3 length: 18
J gene: TRBJ2-5
D gene: -
CDR3 DNA: TGCGCCAGCAGTGAGCCCGGTGAGGGAGTCGGGCGGCAAGAGACCCAGTACTTC
CDR3 protein: CASSEPGEGVGRQETQYF

V gene: TRBV6-2/TRBV6-3
clone size: once
CDR3 length: 14
J gene: TRBJ1-2
D gene: -
CDR3 DNA: TGTGCCAGCAGCCTCTCAAGGAGTAACTATGGCTACACCTTC
CDR3 protein: CASSLSRSNYGYTF